This passage covers 13 T cell receptor beta chains from one sample sequenced in a study of blood T cell repertoires in COVID-19. Data came from immunoSEQ multiplex PCR; TCRdb stores just in-frame clones and leaves some out. Seen here are over 85,000 clones, approximately 89% observed once, and the top ten hold about 20%. Sequences were obtained from peripheral blood. The origin of the receptors is a human donor in a cohort sampled during active COVID-19.

The chain combines TRBV5-1 with TRBJ2-5; the match to TRBD1 covers 7 bases. Per the germline V gene, CDR1 is SGHRS and CDR2 is YFSETQ. V shed 6 bases, J shed 3 bases, and the junction held 8 bases outside the gene matches. This CDR3 is built from 14 residues. CDR3 in amino acids: CASTANDREETQYF. The CDR3 DNA is TGCGCCAGCACTGCCAATGACAGGGAAGAGACCCAGTACTTC.

Within the sample, this clone is medium-sized. The chain combines TRBV24-1 with TRBJ2-7, with 11 bases that match TRBD2. The CDR3 is made up of 14 amino acids. Per germline, CDR1 KGHDR and CDR2 SFDVKD. V lost 3 bases to trimming and J lost 4 bases; unmatched junction nucleotides: 1. CDR3 residues: CATSDGTSGYEQYF. In DNA form, the CDR3 reads TGTGCCACCAGTGATGGGACTAGCGGTTACGAGCAGTACTTC.

The CDR3 DNA is TGCGCCAGCGTCGATTTAGCGGGAGGGGATGAGCAGTTCTTC. Amino acids: CASVDLAGGDEQFF. This chain connects TRBV5-1 to TRBJ2-1, with 11 bases aligning to TRBD2. Trimming cost V 7 bases and J 8 bases; bases outside gene matches: 8. The germline gives CDR1 SGHRS, CDR2 YFSETQ. CDR3 length: 14 residues.

V is TRBV3-1 (or the pseudogene TRBV3-2) and J is TRBJ2-1; weak D call: TRBD1 (6 bases). The V end was cut by 0 bases, the J end by 8 bases, with 14 bases between. Germline CDR1 is LGHDT and CDR2 is YNNKEL (reference sequence). This CDR3 region has 15 residues. DNA of the CDR3: TGTGCCAGCAGCCAAGATCCCGGGACAATCGATGAGCAGTTCTTC. Protein sequence: CASSQDPGTIDEQFF.

The genes are TRBV9 and TRBJ2-6, with a tentative D call TRBD1 (6 bases). This CDR3 is 17 amino acids long. Germline V gives CDR1 SGDLS, CDR2 YYNGEE. Trimming removed 7 bases at V and 4 bases at J, with 21 bases between. This CDR3 is CASDWDIGLSGANVLTF. CDR3 bases: TGTGCCAGCGACTGGGACATCGGCCTCTCCGGGGCCAACGTCCTGACTTTC.

The chain uses TRBV7-2 and TRBJ1-2; tentative D call: TRBD1 (6 bases). The CDR3 consists of 14 residues. V lost 7 bases and J lost 11, with 23 bases in between. Germline values: CDR1 SGHTA, CDR2 FQGNSA. This CDR3 reads CASNPAGTTVRYTF. The CDR3 DNA reads as TGTGCCAGCAACCCAGCCGGGACAACGGTGCGGTACACCTTC.

As DNA, the CDR3 is TGCGCCAGCAGCTTGGATCGGCAGGGGAATTCACCCCTCCACTTT. It translates to CASSLDRQGNSPLHF. The V and J genes are TRBV5-1 and TRBJ1-6; tentative D call: TRBD1 (6 bases). Looked up from germline, CDR1 is SGHRS and CDR2 is YFSETQ. Trimming cost V 0 bases and J 7 bases, with 11 bases left between them. The CDR3 is 15 residues long.

The rearrangement joins TRBV9 to TRBJ2-1, with 14 bases identical to TRBD2. J was trimmed by 5 bases and V by 2 bases; bases with no gene match: 6. CDR3 length: 17 amino acids. Looked up from germline, CDR1 is SGDLS and CDR2 is YYNGEE. The CDR3 region is CASSVYPGLAGDNEQFF. The CDR3 nucleotides read TGTGCCAGCAGCGTTTATCCGGGACTAGCGGGAGACAATGAGCAGTTCTTC.

The J gene is TRBJ2-5, the V gene TRBV18; 15 nucleotides agree with TRBD2. V was pared by 3 bases and J by 4 bases, with 6 bases of the junction left unmatched. Germline V gene sequence: CDR1 KGHSH, CDR2 LQKENI. The CDR3 sequence is 17 residues long. The DNA for the CDR3 is TGTGCCAGCTCACCGGGACTAGCGGGAGGAAGGGGAGAGACCCAGTACTTC. Protein sequence: CASSPGLAGGRGETQYF.

This clone is labeled as medium-sized. Other DNA sequences in this specimen translate into the identical CDR3. The gene calls are TRBV29-1 and TRBJ2-3; 7 positions agree with TRBD1. This CDR3 comprises 14 residues. Germline V gene sequence: CDR1 SQVTM, CDR2 ANQGSEA. V gave up 1 base and J gave up 4 bases; unmatched junction bases: 5. CDR3 DNA sequence: TGCAGCGTTGAAGGACAGGGTCGGGCAGATACGCAGTATTTT. Amino acid sequence: CSVEGQGRADTQYF.

The chain employs TRBV4-2 and TRBJ1-3; perhaps TRBD1 as D (6 bases). This CDR3 is built from 21 residues. CDR1 and CDR2 (germline): LGHNA, YNFKEQ. Trimming shortened V by 4 bases and J by 1 base, and 29 bases separated the two germline ends. CDR3 protein: CASSPWQGNPLPYPSGNTIYF. In DNA form, the CDR3 reads TGTGCCAGCAGCCCATGGCAGGGGAACCCCCTTCCATATCCTTCTGGAAACACCATATATTTT.

The V gene is TRBV5-6, the J gene TRBJ1-6; 7 bases fit TRBD1. Germline CDR1 reads SGHDT; CDR2 reads YYEEEE. With 4 bases clipped from V and 4 bases from J, the junction kept 5 bases outside the gene matches. The CDR3 length is 15 residues. In DNA, the CDR3 is TGTGCCAGCAGCGTGCCGGGACAGTATAATTCACCCCTCCACTTT. Translated: CASSVPGQYNSPLHF.

This clone has a handful of counts. The rearrangement uses TRBV6-2 or TRBV6-3 and TRBJ2-2, with D maybe TRBD2 (5 bases). CDR3 length: 19 amino acids. Germline CDR1 MNHEY, CDR2 SVGEGT. V lost 4 bases and J 1 base, leaving 22 bases between the germline ends. The CDR3 bases are TGTGCCAGCAGTTTCACCCTACCCCGGGGATACTTGAACACCGGGGAGCTGTTTTTT. Amino acid sequence: CASSFTLPRGYLNTGELFF.